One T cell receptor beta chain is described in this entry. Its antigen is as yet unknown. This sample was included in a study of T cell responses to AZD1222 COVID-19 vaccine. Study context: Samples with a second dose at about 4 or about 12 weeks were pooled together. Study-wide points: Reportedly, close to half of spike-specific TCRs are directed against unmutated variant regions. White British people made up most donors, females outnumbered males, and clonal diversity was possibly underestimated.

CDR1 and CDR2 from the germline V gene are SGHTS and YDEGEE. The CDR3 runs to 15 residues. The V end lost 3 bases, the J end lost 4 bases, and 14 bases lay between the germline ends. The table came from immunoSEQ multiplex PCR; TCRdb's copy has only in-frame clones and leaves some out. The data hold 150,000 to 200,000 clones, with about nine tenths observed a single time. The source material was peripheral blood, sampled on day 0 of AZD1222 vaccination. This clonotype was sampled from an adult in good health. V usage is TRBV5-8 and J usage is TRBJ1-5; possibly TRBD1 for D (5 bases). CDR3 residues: CASSSWGGRNQPQHF. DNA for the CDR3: TGTGCCAGCAGCTCCTGGGGGGGGAGGAATCAGCCCCAGCATTTT. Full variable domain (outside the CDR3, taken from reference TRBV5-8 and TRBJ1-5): EAGVTQSPTHLIKTRGQQATLRCSPISGHTSVYWYQQALGLGLQFLLWYDEGEERNRGNFPPRFSGRQFPNYSSELNVNALELEDSALYLCASSSWGGRNQPQHFGDGTRLSIL.